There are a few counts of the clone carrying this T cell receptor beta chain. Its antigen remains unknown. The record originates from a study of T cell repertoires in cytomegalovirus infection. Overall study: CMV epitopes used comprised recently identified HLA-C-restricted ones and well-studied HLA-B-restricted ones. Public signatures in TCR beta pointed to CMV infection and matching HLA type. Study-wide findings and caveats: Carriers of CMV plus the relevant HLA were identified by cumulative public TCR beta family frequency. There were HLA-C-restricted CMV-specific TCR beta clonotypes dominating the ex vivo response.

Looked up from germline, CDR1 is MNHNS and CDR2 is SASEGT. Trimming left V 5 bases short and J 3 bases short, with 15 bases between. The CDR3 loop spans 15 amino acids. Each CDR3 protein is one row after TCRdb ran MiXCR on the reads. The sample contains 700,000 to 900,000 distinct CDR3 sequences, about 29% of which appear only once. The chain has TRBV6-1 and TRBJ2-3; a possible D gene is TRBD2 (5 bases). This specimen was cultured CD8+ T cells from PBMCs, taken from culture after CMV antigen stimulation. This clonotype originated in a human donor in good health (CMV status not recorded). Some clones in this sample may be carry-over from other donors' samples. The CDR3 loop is CASSPYEGTTDTQYF. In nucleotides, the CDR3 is TGTGCCAGCAGTCCCTATGAGGGAACTACAGATACGCAGTATTTT.